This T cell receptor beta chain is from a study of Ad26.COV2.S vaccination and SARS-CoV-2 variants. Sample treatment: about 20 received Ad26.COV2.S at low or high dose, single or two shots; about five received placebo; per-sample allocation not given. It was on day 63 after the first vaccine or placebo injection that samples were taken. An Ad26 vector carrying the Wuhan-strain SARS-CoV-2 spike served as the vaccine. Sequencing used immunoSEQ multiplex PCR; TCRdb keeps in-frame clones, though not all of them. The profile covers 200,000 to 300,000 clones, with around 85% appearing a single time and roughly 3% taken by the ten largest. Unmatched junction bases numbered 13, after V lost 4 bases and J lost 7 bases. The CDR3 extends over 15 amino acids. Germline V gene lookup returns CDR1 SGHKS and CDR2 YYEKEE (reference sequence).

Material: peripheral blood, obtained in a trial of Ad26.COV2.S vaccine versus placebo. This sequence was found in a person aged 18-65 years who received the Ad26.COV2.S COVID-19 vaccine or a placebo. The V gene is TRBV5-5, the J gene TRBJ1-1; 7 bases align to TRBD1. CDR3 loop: CASSGRTGGKNEAFF. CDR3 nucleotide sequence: TGTGCCAGCAGCGGACGGACAGGCGGTAAGAATGAAGCTTTCTTT.